This T cell receptor (beta chain) was captured in a study of CD8 T cells in Susac syndrome. Random hexamers were used to reverse transcribe 0.5 to 1 ug of RNA. TCRdb independently ran MiXCR on the immunoSEQ multiplex PCR reads; one entry per CDR3 protein. The repertoire holds about 300,000 distinct CDR3 sequences, with approximately 91% as singletons. TCR beta sequences were obtained from blood CD8+ and CD4+ T cells. Purification of the CD8+ and CD4+ T cells relied on negative isolation, and TEMRA cells underwent FACS enrichment. V was pared by 2 bases and J by 8 bases, with 4 bases between. CDR3 length: 11 amino acids. The germline V gene has CDR1 SGHTA and CDR2 FQGNSA.

This receptor was taken from a human donor with multiple sclerosis. Sequencing was carried out using CD8+ T cells from PBMCs. The gene calls are TRBV7-2 and TRBJ2-1; D unclear. In nucleotides, the CDR3 is TGTGCCAGCAGCTTAATGGATGAGCAGTTCTTC. Protein: CASSLMDEQFF.